This T cell receptor (beta chain) was obtained from a study of blood T cell repertoires in COVID-19. About the study: Samples taken during acute and convalescent COVID-19 were collected in the United States, Italy and Spain.

V lost 4 bases to trimming and J lost 4 bases, with 10 bases between them. Germline CDR1 SGHVS, CDR2 FQNEAQ. The CDR3 is made up of 13 amino acids. Original analysis: Amplification of reference gene primers was used by the study to estimate nucleated cell counts. Profiled with immunoSEQ multiplex PCR; TCRdb holds only in-frame clones, not every one. V and J calls and clone size are given by that table; D and trimming were obtained from the DNA. The sample records nearly 35,000 clones, approximately 80% being singletons. The sequence came from a woman in her fifties or sixties with acute or convalescent COVID-19. Sequenced material: peripheral blood. The chain joins TRBV7-8 to TRBJ2-5; a weak D match, TRBD2 (5 bases). This CDR3 is CASSSPRGETQYF. CDR3 coding DNA: TGTGCCAGCAGCTCACCCCGGGGAGAGACCCAGTACTTC.